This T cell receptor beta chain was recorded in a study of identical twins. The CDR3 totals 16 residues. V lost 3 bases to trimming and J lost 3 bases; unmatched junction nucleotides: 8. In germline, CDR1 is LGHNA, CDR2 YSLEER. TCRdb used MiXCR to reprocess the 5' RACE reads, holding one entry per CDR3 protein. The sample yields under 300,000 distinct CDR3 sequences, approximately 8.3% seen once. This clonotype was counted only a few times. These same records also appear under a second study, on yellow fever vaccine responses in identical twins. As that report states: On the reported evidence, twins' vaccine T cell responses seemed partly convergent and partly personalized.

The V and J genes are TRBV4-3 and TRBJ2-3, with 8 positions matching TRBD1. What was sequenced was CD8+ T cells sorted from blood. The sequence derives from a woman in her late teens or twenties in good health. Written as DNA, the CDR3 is TGCGCCAGCAGCCAGGATGACAGGGGAGGTACAGATACGCAGTATTTT. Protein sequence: CASSQDDRGGTDTQYF.